A selection of T cell receptor beta chains follows, all from one sample in a study of blood T cell repertoires in COVID-19. Assay used: immunoSEQ multiplex PCR; TCRdb lists only in-frame clones, some missing. The table includes around 40,000 clones, 87% detected once. Sequenced material: peripheral blood. These receptors were collected from a man aged 50 to 59 with active or convalescent COVID-19. Both conserved end residues are trimmed from each CDR3.

v_gene	j_gene	CDR3aa
TRBV28	TRBJ2-5	ASSLPRQGARETQY
TRBV6-6	TRBJ2-1	ASSYPRAEQF
TRBV10-3	TRBJ2-7	AISESGLAEGEQY
TRBV3-1/TRBV3-2	TRBJ2-2	ASSQAGTTNTGELF
TRBV7-2	TRBJ1-6	ASSSLQGSNSPLH
TRBV25-1	TRBJ1-5	ASSEGGVNQPQH
TRBV28	TRBJ1-2	ASSSRGIQGYT
TRBV6-2/TRBV6-3	TRBJ1-5	ASSYPDRGGNQPQH
TRBV5-1	TRBJ1-2	ASSIQGAGYGYT
TRBV7-2	TRBJ2-1	ASSPQTGTYNEQF
TRBV7-3	TRBJ1-5	ASSPTGGRGQPQH
TRBV7-3	TRBJ2-1	ASSLGLDNEQF
TRBV28	TRBJ1-1	ASSSRPGRSGTEAF
TRBV24-1	TRBJ2-3	ATSVPSLGAPIGTQY
TRBV7-2	TRBJ2-7	ASSPRGNTYEQY
TRBV5-1	TRBJ1-1	ASSWTAMNTEAF
TRBV21-1	TRBJ2-7	ASSKERRGHLHSVEQY
TRBV13	TRBJ1-6	ASSLRRGNSPLH
TRBV19	TRBJ2-1	ASSSTWAVDSYNEQF
TRBV5-1	TRBJ2-6	ASSAGSLSGANVLT
TRBV19	TRBJ1-1	ASSIDRTIEAF
TRBV29-1	TRBJ1-4	SVTRDRVEEKLF
TRBV5-4	TRBJ1-4	ASSAGQSNGNEKLF